This TCR beta chain appears in the sequencing data of a study of blood T cell repertoires in COVID-19. For the study at large: Samples came from the United States, Italy and Spain, spanning acute and convalescent COVID-19. Sample material is recorded as cDNA or gDNA derived from T cells, B-cell-depleted T cells, or PBMCs.

Seattle participants joined during active infection and were tracked over time. Losses at the gene ends were 4 bases for V and 4 bases for J; bases not matched to a gene: 10. Per germline, CDR1 SQVTM and CDR2 ANQGSEA. The CDR3 sequence is 15 residues long. In this sample, this clone turned up once. Authors' analysis steps: The authors estimated nucleated cell counts from reference gene primer amplification. Sequencing used immunoSEQ multiplex PCR; TCRdb keeps in-frame clones, though not all of them. Clone size and the V and J calls come from that table; the DNA yielded D and trimming. Of under 300,000 clones detected, approximately 84% appear once; the ten largest clones hold more than 1.2%.

The chain links TRBV29-1 to TRBJ2-1; 7 nucleotides agree with TRBD2. The TCR originated in a human donor with COVID-19, enrolled during active disease. The donor label of this sample is uncertain. What was sequenced was peripheral blood. In nucleotides, the CDR3 is TGCAGCGTTGGCCTTACGGCTAGCGGATACAATGAGCAGTTCTTC. Its translation: CSVGLTASGYNEQFF.